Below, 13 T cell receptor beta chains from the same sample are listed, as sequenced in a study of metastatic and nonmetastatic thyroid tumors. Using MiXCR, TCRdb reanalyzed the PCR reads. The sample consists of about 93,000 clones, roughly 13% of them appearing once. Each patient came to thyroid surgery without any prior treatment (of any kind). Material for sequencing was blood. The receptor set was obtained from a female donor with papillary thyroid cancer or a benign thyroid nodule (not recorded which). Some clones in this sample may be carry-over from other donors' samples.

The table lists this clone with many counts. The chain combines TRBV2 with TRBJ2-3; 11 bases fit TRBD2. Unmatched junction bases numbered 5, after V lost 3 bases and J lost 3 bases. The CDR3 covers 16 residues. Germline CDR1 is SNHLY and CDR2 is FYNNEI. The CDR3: CASSDRGLAGTDTQYF. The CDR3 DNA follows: TGTGCCAGCAGTGATCGCGGACTAGCGGGTACAGATACGCAGTATTTT.

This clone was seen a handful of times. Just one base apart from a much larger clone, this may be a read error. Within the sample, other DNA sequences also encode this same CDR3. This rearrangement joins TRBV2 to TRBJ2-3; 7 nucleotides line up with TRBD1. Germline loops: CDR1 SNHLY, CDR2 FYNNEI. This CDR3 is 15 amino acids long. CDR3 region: CASASIGTVTDTQYF. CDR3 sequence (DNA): TGTGCCAGCGCCAGTATCGGGACAGTCACAGATACTCAGTATTTT.

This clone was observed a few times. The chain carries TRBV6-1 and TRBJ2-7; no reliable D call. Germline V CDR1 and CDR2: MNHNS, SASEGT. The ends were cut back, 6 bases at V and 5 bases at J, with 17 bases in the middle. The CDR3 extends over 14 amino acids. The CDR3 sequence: CASRRGSVCDEQYF. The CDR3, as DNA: TGTGCCAGCAGGCGCGGCAGCGTGTGTGACGAGCAGTACTTC.

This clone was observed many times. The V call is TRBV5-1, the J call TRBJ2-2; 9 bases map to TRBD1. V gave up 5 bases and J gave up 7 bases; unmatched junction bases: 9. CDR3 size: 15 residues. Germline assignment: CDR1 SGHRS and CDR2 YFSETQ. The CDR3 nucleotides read TGCGCCAGCAGTCGGACAGGGGATATGGTCGGGGAGCTGTTTTTT. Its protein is CASSRTGDMVGELFF.

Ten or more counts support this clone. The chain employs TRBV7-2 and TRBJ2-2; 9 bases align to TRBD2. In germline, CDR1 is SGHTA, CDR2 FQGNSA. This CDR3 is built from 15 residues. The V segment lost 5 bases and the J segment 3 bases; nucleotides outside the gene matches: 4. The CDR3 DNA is TGTGCCAGCAGCCCCTTAGCGGGAGACACCGGGGAGCTGTTTTTT. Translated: CASSPLAGDTGELFF.

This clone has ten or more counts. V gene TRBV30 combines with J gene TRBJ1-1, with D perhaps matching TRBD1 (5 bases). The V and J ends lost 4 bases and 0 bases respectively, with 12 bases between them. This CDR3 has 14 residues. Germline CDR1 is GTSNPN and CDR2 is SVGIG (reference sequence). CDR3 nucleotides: TGTGCCTGGATAATCCGACAGATGAACACTGAAGCTTTCTTT. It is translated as CAWIIRQMNTEAFF.

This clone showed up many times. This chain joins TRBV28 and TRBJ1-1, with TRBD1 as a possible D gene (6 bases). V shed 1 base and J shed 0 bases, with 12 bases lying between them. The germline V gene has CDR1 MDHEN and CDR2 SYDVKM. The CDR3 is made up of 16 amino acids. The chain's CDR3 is CASSLLTGQLNTEAFF. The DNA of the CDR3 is TGTGCCAGCAGTTTATTGACGGGACAACTGAACACTGAAGCTTTCTTT. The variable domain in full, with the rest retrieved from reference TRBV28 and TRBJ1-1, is DVKVTQSSRYLVKRTGEKVFLECVQDMDHENMFWYRQDPGLGLRLIYFSYDVKMKEKGDIPEGYSVSREKKERFSLILESASTNQTSMYLCASSLLTGQLNTEAFFGQGTRLTVV.

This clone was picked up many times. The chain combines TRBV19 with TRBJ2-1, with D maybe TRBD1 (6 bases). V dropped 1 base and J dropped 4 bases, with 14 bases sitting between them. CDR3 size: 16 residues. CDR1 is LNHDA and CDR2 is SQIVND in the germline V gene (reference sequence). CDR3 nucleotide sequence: TGTGCCAGTAGTATAGTACAGGGATTACGTTACAATGAGCAGTTCTTC. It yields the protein CASSIVQGLRYNEQFF.

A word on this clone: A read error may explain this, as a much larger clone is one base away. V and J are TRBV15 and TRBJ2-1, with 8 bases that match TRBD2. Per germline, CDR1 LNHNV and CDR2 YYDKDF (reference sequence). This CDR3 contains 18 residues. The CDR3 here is CATNRDRGREGSLWEQFF. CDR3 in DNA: TGTGCCACCAACAGAGATCGAGGTCGGGAGGGCAGCTTATGGGAGCAGTTCTTC.

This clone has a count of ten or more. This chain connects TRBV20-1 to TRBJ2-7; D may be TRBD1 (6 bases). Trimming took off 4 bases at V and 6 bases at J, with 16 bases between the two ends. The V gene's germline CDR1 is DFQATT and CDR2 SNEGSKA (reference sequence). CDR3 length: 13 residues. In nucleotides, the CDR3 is TGCAGTGCTACCTCCACAGGGATCGGCGAGCAGTACTTC. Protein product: CSATSTGIGEQYF.

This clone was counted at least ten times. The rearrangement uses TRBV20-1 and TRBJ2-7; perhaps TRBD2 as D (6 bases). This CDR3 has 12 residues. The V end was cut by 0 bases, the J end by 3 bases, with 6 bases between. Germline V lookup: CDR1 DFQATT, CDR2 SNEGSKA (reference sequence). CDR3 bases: TGCAGTGCTAGAGAGGAGGGCTACGAGCAGTACTTC. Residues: CSAREEGYEQYF.

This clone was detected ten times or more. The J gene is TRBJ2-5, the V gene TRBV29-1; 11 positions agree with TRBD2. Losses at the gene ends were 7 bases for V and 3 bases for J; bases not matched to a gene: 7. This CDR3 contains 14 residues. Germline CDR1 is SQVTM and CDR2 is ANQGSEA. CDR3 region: CSAGLTSGKETQYF. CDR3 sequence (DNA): TGCAGCGCTGGACTGACTAGCGGGAAAGAGACCCAGTACTTC.

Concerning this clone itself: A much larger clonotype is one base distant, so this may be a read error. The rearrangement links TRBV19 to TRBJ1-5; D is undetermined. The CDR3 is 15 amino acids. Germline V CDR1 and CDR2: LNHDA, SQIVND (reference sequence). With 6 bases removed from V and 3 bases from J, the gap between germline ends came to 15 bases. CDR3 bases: TGTGCCAGTAGGCCCTGTGGCAGTTCCAATCAGCCCCAGCATTTT. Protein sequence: CASRPCGSSNQPQHF.